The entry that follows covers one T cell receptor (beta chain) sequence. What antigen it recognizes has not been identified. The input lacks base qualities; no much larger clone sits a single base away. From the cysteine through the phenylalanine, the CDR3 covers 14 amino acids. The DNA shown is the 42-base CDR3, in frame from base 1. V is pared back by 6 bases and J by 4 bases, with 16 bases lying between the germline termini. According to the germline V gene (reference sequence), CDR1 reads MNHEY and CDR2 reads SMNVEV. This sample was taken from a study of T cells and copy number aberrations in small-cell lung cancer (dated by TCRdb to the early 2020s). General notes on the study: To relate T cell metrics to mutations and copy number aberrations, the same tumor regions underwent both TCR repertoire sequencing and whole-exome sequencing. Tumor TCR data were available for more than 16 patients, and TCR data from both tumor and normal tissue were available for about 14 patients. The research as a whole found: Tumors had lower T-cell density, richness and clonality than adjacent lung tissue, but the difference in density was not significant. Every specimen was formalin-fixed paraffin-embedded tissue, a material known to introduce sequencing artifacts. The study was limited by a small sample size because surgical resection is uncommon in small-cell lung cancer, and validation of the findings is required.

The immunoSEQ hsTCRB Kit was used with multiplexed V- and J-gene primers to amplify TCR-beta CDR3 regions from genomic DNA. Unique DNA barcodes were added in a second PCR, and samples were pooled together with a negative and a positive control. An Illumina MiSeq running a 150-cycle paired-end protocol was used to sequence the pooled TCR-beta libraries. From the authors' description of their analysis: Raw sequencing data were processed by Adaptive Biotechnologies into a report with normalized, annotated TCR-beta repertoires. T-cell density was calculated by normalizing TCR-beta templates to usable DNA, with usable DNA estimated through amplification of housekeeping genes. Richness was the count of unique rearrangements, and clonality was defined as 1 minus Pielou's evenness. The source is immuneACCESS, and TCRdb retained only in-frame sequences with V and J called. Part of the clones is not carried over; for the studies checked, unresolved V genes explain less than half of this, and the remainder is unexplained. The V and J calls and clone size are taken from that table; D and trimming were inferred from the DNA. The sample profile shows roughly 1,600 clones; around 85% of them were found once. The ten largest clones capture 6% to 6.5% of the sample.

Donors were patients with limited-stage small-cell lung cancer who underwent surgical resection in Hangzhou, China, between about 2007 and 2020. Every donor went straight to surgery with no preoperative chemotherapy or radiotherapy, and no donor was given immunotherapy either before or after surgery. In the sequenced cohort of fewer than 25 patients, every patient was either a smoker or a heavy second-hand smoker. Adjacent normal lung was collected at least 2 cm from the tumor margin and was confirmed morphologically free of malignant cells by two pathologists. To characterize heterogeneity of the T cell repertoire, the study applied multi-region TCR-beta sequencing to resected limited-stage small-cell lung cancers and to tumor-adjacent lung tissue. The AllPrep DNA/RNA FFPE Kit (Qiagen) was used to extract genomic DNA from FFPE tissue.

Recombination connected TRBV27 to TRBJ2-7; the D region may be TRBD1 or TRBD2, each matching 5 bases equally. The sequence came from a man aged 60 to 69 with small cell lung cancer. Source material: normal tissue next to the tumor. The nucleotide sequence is TGTGCCAGCAGAGACTATCCAGGGCAATACGAGCAGTACTTC. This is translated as CASRDYPGQYEQYF.